This T cell receptor (beta chain) is drawn from a study of T cells after yellow fever vaccination. In the case of this clonotype: Its specificity is unknown.

TCR cDNA was made by 5'RACE template switching, adding a universal primer site and UMIs. TCRdb re-derived calls from the 5' RACE reads in MiXCR, one entry per CDR3 protein. The sample has about 630,000 distinct CDR3 sequences, 9% to 15% seen once. Points from the study as a whole: By day 5 rather than day 15, the secondary response had peaked, though it was weaker. At under 97% for CD4 and 70% to 90% for CD8, most primary-vaccination clones showed up again after the booster. One caveat is that FACS-sorted repertoires could contain abundant clonotypes contaminating from the bulk population.

Source: PBMCs, taken on the day of the yellow fever booster vaccination. The sequence was collected from a man aged 25-45 years who received the YFV17D yellow fever vaccine.

In DNA form, the CDR3 reads TGCAGTGCTACAAGTCCCGGGACTAGCGGAATCACCTACGAGCAGTACTTC. Protein: CSATSPGTSGITYEQYF. This rearrangement joins TRBV20-1 to TRBJ2-7, with 11 positions matching TRBD2. Per germline, CDR1 DFQATT and CDR2 SNEGSKA (reference sequence). J was trimmed by 2 bases and V by 4 bases; bases with no gene match: 13. This CDR3 region has 17 residues.